This T cell receptor beta chain was sequenced in a study of blood T cell repertoires in COVID-19. The germline V gene encodes CDR1 MNHEY and CDR2 SVGEGT. V gave up 6 bases and J gave up 7 bases; unmatched junction bases: 14. The CDR3 sequence is 16 residues long. The assay was immunoSEQ multiplex PCR, and TCRdb's table has in-frame clones only and misses some. The sample holds roughly 100,000 clones, around 81% seen once. The chain recombines TRBV6-2 or TRBV6-3 with TRBJ2-4, with TRBD2 matching over 8 bases. This receptor was taken from a man older than 75 with acute or convalescent COVID-19. Sequencing used peripheral blood. CDR3 DNA: TGTGCCAGCAGCCCCGGGAGGGCCCGGTTAAGGAACATTCAGTACTTC. It encodes CASSPGRARLRNIQYF.